Here is one T cell receptor beta chain with its context. What it binds is not known. This CDR3 is 24 amino acids long. The sample originates from a study of cytomegalovirus exposure and HLA in healthy donors. General study findings and limits: Some V segments (TRBV6-2 and TRBV6-3 among them) were excluded as indistinguishable. Many donors shared some public TCRs, even though most TCR sequences were rare. The classifier reportedly diagnosed cytomegalovirus status with high specificity and sensitivity. The authors assumed roughly uniform sequencing depth across donors for presence/absence analyses.

In the PCR, 60 Vbeta and 13 Jbeta primers were used. The table came from immunoSEQ multiplex PCR; TCRdb's copy has only in-frame clones and leaves some out. The sample includes approximately 160,000 clones, roughly four fifths of them seen just once. V and J are TRBV21-1 and TRBJ2-3; the table's D call, TRBD2, has no DNA check behind it. TRBV21-1 is described as a pseudogene. The sequence was obtained from a woman aged 40 to 50 in good health and CMV-seronegative. Sequencing used PBMCs. CDR3: CASSKSAVGYHIAGVSPSTDTQYF. In nucleotides, the CDR3 is TGTGCCAGCAGCAAAAGTGCCGTGGGCTACCATATAGCGGGAGTCAGCCCTAGCACAGATACGCAGTATTTT.